This T cell receptor beta chain originates from a study of siplizumab effects on memory and regulatory T cells. Study-level points and caveats: Under siplizumab, an average about 70% of mappable alloreactive CD4+ clones were Treg-derived, compared with 26.9% in controls. Roughly 75-97% of dividing CD4+ or CD8+ clones were without an attributable naive or memory phenotype.

Assayed TCR templates numbered roughly 100,000 for each sample. Generated by immunoSEQ multiplex PCR, the TCRdb table keeps only in-frame clones and is missing some. The data contain around 97,000 clones, roughly 94% of them seen just once; the ten biggest clones take up 1% to 1.5%. V shed 3 bases and J shed 6 bases, with 9 bases lying between them. Looked up from germline, CDR1 is WNHNN and CDR2 is SYGVQD (reference sequence). This CDR3 contains 12 residues. Note on this clone: Its target is not known.

The sequence derives from a human donor in good health. The rearrangement joins TRBV10-1 to TRBJ2-7; D is unresolved. Sample: non-Treg CD4+ T cells sorted from blood. The CDR3 DNA is TGCGCCAGCAGTGAAGCTGTGGGCGAGCAGTACTTC. Its protein is CASSEAVGEQYF.